Below are 29 T cell receptor beta chains sequenced from a single sample in a study of T cell responses to AZD1222 COVID-19 vaccine. Assay used: immunoSEQ multiplex PCR; TCRdb lists only in-frame clones, some missing. The top ten hold about 3% of the sample, which has about 140,000 clones, approximately 88% seen once. Sequencing used peripheral blood, obtained on day 0 of AZD1222 vaccination. These receptors all come from an adult in good health.

This chain uses TRBV9 with TRBJ2-3; D is ambiguous. Trimming took off 3 bases at V and 6 bases at J, with 8 bases between the two ends. The CDR3 length is 12 residues. Per the germline V gene, CDR1 is SGDLS and CDR2 is YYNGEE. The CDR3 spells CASSGIGDTQYF. The DNA of the CDR3 is TGTGCCAGCAGCGGGATTGGTGATACGCAGTATTTT.

CDR3 region: CASSPIPGTDTQYF. CDR3 in DNA: TGTGCCAGTAGCCCCATCCCCGGAACAGATACGCAGTATTTT. This chain connects TRBV19 to TRBJ2-3; D not resolved. V lost 6 bases to trimming and J lost 3 bases, with 13 bases between them. The CDR3 is 14 amino acids. Germline CDR1 reads LNHDA; CDR2 reads SQIVND (reference sequence).

The chain links TRBV5-6 to TRBJ1-6; D might be TRBD1 (5 bases). Germline lookup yields CDR1 SGHDT and CDR2 YYEEEE. The length of the CDR3 is 18 residues. V shed 6 bases and J shed 7 bases, with 26 bases lying between them. CDR3 protein: CASTRGDWAHSRNSPLHF. Written as DNA, the CDR3 is TGTGCCAGCACCAGAGGGGATTGGGCCCATAGTAGGAATTCACCCCTCCACTTT.

The chain combines TRBV10-2 with TRBJ2-1; tentatively, D is TRBD1 (6 bases). Germline CDR1 and CDR2: WSHSY and SAAADI. With 8 bases removed from V and 2 bases from J, the gap between germline ends came to 13 bases. The CDR3 has 14 residues. The CDR3 here is CASATGYPYNEQFF. CDR3 bases: TGCGCCAGCGCTACAGGGTACCCCTACAATGAGCAGTTCTTC.

The V call is TRBV12-3 or TRBV12-4, the J call TRBJ2-7; 8 bases match TRBD1. The CDR3 runs to 13 residues. Germline trimming cut 6 bases from V and 2 bases from J; bases unmatched to any gene: 3. The CDR3 spells CASSGQGPYEQYF. CDR3 DNA: TGTGCCAGCAGCGGACAGGGCCCCTACGAGCAGTACTTC.

The rearrangement uses TRBV28 and TRBJ2-4; 7 nucleotides line up with TRBD1. Germline V gives CDR1 MDHEN, CDR2 SYDVKM. This CDR3 is 19 amino acids long. Germline trimming cut 6 bases from V and 0 bases from J; bases unmatched to any gene: 17. This CDR3 is CASRARGQGRGVAKNIQYF. CDR3 nucleotides: TGTGCCAGCAGGGCAAGGGGGCAGGGTAGGGGCGTAGCCAAAAACATTCAGTACTTC.

This chain uses TRBV2 with TRBJ2-2; the match to TRBD2 covers 14 bases. There are 17 residues in the CDR3. Germline trimming cut 8 bases from V and 8 bases from J; bases unmatched to any gene: 13. Germline V CDR1 and CDR2: SNHLY, FYNNEI. The CDR3 region is CASHAGGLAGVGGELFF. In DNA form, the CDR3 reads TGTGCCAGCCATGCGGGGGGACTAGCGGGAGTAGGAGGGGAGCTGTTTTTT.

The J gene is TRBJ1-4, the V gene TRBV7-9, with D possibly matching TRBD1 (5 bases). In germline, CDR1 is SEHNR, CDR2 FQNEAQ (reference sequence). The V and J ends lost 8 bases and 9 bases respectively, with 16 bases between them. The CDR3 has 13 residues. The CDR3 DNA reads TGTGCCAGCGCCAGCTGGGAGGGGCAAAAACTGTTTTTT. It codes for CASASWEGQKLFF.

This sequence joins TRBV24-1 and TRBJ1-1; 9 nucleotides line up with TRBD1. V gave up 5 bases and J gave up 4 bases; unmatched junction bases: 7. CDR3 size: 15 residues. CDR1 and CDR2 (germline): KGHDR, SFDVKD. CDR3 in amino acids: CATSATGGAGTEAFF. CDR3 in DNA: TGTGCCACCAGTGCCACAGGGGGCGCAGGCACTGAAGCTTTCTTT.

Comments on this clone: Its ends do not fully match the called genes, so a read error is possible. The chain is built from TRBV19 and TRBJ1-2; D not resolved. The CDR3 runs to 13 residues. Germline V gene data show CDR1 as LNHDA and CDR2 as SQIVND (reference sequence). CDR3 sequence reads: CASSEDGLYRYTF. The CDR3 bases are TGTGCCAGTAGCGAGGACGGCCTCTATCGCTACACCTTC.

This chain links TRBV7-2 with TRBJ1-2, with a tentative D call TRBD1 (6 bases). Germline V gene data show CDR1 as SGHTA and CDR2 as FQGNSA. V was cut by 5 bases and J by 5 bases, with 15 bases left in between. This CDR3 is 14 amino acids long. As DNA, the CDR3 is TGTGCCAGCAGCCCCGACAGGCCCGTTTATGGCTACACCTTC. It specifies CASSPDRPVYGYTF.

This chain joins TRBV6-2 or TRBV6-3 and TRBJ2-2, with 8 bases lining up with TRBD2. The germline V gene encodes CDR1 MNHEY and CDR2 SVGEGT. The CDR3 is 19 residues long. The ends lost 0 bases at V and 6 bases at J; junction bases unmatched: 15. CDR3 DNA: TGTGCCAGCAGTTACTCCGGACCGGGACTAGGGGATAGGGCCGGGGAGCTGTTTTTT. Its translation is CASSYSGPGLGDRAGELFF.

The rearrangement uses TRBV9 and TRBJ2-1, with unresolved D. V was shortened by 0 bases and J by 11 bases, with 15 bases between the two germline ends. Germline lookup yields CDR1 SGDLS and CDR2 YYNGEE. This CDR3 has 14 residues. DNA of the CDR3: TGTGCCAGCAGCGTAGAAAGTTGGGCGAAAAAGCAGTTCTTC. Its protein is CASSVESWAKKQFF.

The V call is TRBV9, the J call TRBJ2-2, with 7 nucleotides matching TRBD1. V lost 2 bases to trimming and J lost 4 bases; unmatched junction nucleotides: 2. The CDR3 is 14 amino acids. Germline V gene lookup returns CDR1 SGDLS and CDR2 YYNGEE. The CDR3 loop reads CASSVTGTTGELFF. The CDR3 DNA follows: TGTGCCAGCAGCGTGACAGGGACCACCGGGGAGCTGTTTTTT.

The chain is built from TRBV7-2 and TRBJ1-2, with a tentative D call TRBD1 (5 bases). From germline, CDR1 is SGHTA and CDR2 FQGNSA. CDR3 length: 16 amino acids. Trimming took 5 bases from V and 4 from J, leaving 20 bases between them. The CDR3 nucleotides are TGTGCCAGCAGCACAAACTACGTGGGGGAGGGCTATGGCTACACCTTC. Translating gives CASSTNYVGEGYGYTF.

The rearrangement joins TRBV9 to TRBJ1-1; the D is unclear. V was trimmed by 0 bases and J by 0 bases, leaving 6 bases between them. This CDR3 has 14 residues. Germline CDR1 reads SGDLS; CDR2 reads YYNGEE. The CDR3 sequence: CASSVAPLNTEAFF. Written as DNA, the CDR3 is TGTGCCAGCAGCGTAGCCCCCTTGAACACTGAAGCTTTCTTT.

The CDR3 sequence: CASSYGTGPSYEQYF. DNA of the CDR3: TGTGCCAGCAGCTATGGGACAGGTCCTTCCTACGAGCAGTACTTC. The chain employs TRBV7-9 and TRBJ2-7, with 8 bases matching TRBD1. Germline CDR1 and CDR2: SEHNR and FQNEAQ (reference sequence). The V and J ends lost 4 bases and 1 base, in that order; junction bases with no gene match: 6. The CDR3 spans 15 residues.

The chain uses TRBV9 and TRBJ2-3; TRBD1 aligns across 8 bases. V gave up 1 base and J gave up 4 bases; unmatched junction bases: 14. CDR1 and CDR2 (germline): SGDLS, YYNGEE. The CDR3 runs 18 residues. The DNA of the CDR3 is TGTGCCAGCAGCGTAACCGTAGCCTCCCAGGACAGGGCAGATACGCAGTATTTT. Protein sequence: CASSVTVASQDRADTQYF.

This chain links TRBV7-9 with TRBJ2-7; no clear D gene. The germline CDR1 and CDR2 sequences are SEHNR and FQNEAQ (reference sequence). The V end lost 5 bases, the J end lost 3 bases, and 11 bases lay between the germline ends. This CDR3 spans 13 amino acids. The DNA for the CDR3 is TGTGCCAGCAGCAACAGACACGGCTACGAGCAGTACTTC. Protein product: CASSNRHGYEQYF.

This clone was detected ten times or more. V and J are TRBV7-9 and TRBJ1-1; D remains unclear. V was shortened by 1 base and J by 4 bases, with 16 bases between the two germline ends. The germline gives CDR1 SEHNR, CDR2 FQNEAQ (reference sequence). The CDR3 is 16 amino acids. Written as DNA, the CDR3 is TGTGCCAGCAGCTTAGTCCAGTTTGTGGGGATCACTGAAGCTTTCTTT. This codes for CASSLVQFVGITEAFF. Variable domain in full (rest from reference TRBV7-9 and TRBJ1-1): DTGVSQNPRHKITKRGQNVTFRCDPISEHNRLYWYRQTLGQGPEFLTYFQNEAQLEKSRLLSDRFSAERPKGSFSTLEIQRTEQGDSAMYLCASSLVQFVGITEAFFGQGTRLTVV.

The chain joins TRBV5-3 to TRBJ1-1, with D uncertain. TRBV5-3 has ORF status, its function being uncertain. Between the trimmed V and J ends, which lost 0 bases and 1 base, there was a span of 4 bases. The CDR3 runs to 13 residues. The CDR3 sequence is CARSLEENTEAFF. CDR3 bases: TGTGCCAGAAGCTTGGAAGAGAACACTGAAGCTTTCTTT.

The genes are TRBV24-1 and TRBJ2-3; D ambiguous. Trimming took off 3 bases at V and 3 bases at J, with 9 bases between the two ends. This CDR3 is built from 14 residues. Germline V CDR1 and CDR2: KGHDR, SFDVKD. The CDR3, as DNA: TGTGCCACCAGTGATGCCCGTAGAACAGATACGCAGTATTTT. It translates to CATSDARRTDTQYF.

The genes are TRBV9 and TRBJ1-2; D is ambiguous. CDR1 is SGDLS, CDR2 YYNGEE, per germline. The CDR3 runs to 13 residues. Trimming removed 1 base at V and 1 base at J, with 5 bases between. As DNA, the CDR3 is TGTGCCAGCAGCGTATCAGTTAACTATGGCTACACCTTC. Its protein product is CASSVSVNYGYTF.

This clone appeared a single time. CDR3 amino acids: CASSPHQEANEKLFF. The CDR3 DNA follows: TGTGCCAGCAGTCCCCATCAAGAGGCTAATGAAAAACTGTTTTTT. The J gene is TRBJ1-4, the V gene TRBV28; D gene uncertain. Germline CDR1 is MDHEN and CDR2 is SYDVKM. The CDR3 length is 15 residues. Trimming left V 5 bases short and J 3 bases short, with 13 bases between.

The chain couples TRBV7-9 to TRBJ1-4; D is possibly TRBD1 (5 bases). The CDR3 totals 15 residues. The ends were cut back, 1 base at V and 0 bases at J, with 6 bases in the middle. Germline CDR1 and CDR2: SEHNR and FQNEAQ (reference sequence). This chain's CDR3 is CASSLEQATNEKLFF. Here the CDR3 DNA reads TGTGCCAGCAGCTTAGAACAGGCAACTAATGAAAAACTGTTTTTT.

The chain joins TRBV9 to TRBJ1-1, with D unclear. The germline gives CDR1 SGDLS, CDR2 YYNGEE. V gave up 10 bases and J gave up 13 bases, with 23 bases separating them. This CDR3 comprises 12 residues. CDR3 sequence reads: CAQLQRPVLVFF. Here the CDR3 DNA reads TGTGCCCAACTACAGCGCCCGGTTTTAGTTTTCTTT.

The chain uses TRBV28 and TRBJ1-5, with D tentatively TRBD1 (6 bases). Germline CDR1 reads MDHEN; CDR2 reads SYDVKM. This CDR3 is built from 15 residues. V lost 5 bases and J 0 bases, leaving 11 bases between the germline ends. The CDR3: CASSNGQISNQPQHF. The DNA of the CDR3 is TGTGCCAGCAGTAATGGACAGATTAGCAATCAGCCCCAGCATTTT.

The chain employs TRBV9 and TRBJ2-2; 8 bases align to TRBD1. The CDR3 sequence is 15 residues long. Unmatched junction bases numbered 5, after V lost 0 bases and J lost 7 bases. Germline V gene sequence: CDR1 SGDLS, CDR2 YYNGEE. The DNA for the CDR3 is TGTGCCAGCAGCGTAGGGTCAGGGGGCAACGGGGAGCTGTTTTTT. Amino acids: CASSVGSGGNGELFF.

The V gene is TRBV2, the J gene TRBJ2-3; 12 bases align to TRBD2. Germline CDR1 reads SNHLY; CDR2 reads FYNNEI. The trim removed 7 bases at V and 6 bases at J, leaving 8 bases unmatched. This CDR3 is 15 amino acids long. CDR3 coding DNA: TGTGCCAGCAACCTACTAGCGGGAGGACGGGATACGCAGTATTTT. This gives the protein CASNLLAGGRDTQYF.